This T cell receptor (beta chain) was sequenced during a study of PD-1 blockade in classical Hodgkin lymphoma. Overall study: Intravenous infusions of nivolumab 3 mg/kg reached patients every 2 weeks. General study points: There was a significant rise in CD4+ TCR diversity by C4D1, with no such rise for CD8+. Exclusion was the outcome for patients who began nivolumab under 1 year after ASCT. Diminished baseline TCR diversity has been reported in newly diagnosed patients relative to healthy donors.

The time point is: cycle 4 day 1 (C4D1), after six to seven weeks of nivolumab. All trial patients relapsed after autologous stem cell transplantation. Using immunoSEQ multiplex PCR, the repertoire was profiled, and TCRdb retains in-frame clones only, with some absent. The sample shows about 96,000 clones, approximately 94% of them seen only once. V shed 3 bases and J shed 6 bases, with 18 bases lying between them. The CDR3 covers 15 residues. Germline lookup yields CDR1 PRHDT and CDR2 FYEKMQ (reference sequence). A remark on this clone: Its antigen is currently unknown.

The material sequenced was peripheral blood mononuclear cells (PBMCs), taken before the fourth cycle of nivolumab. This sequence originates from a human donor with classical Hodgkin lymphoma. The gene calls are TRBV13 and TRBJ2-7, with D possibly TRBD2 on 5 matching bases. CDR3 DNA: TGTGCCAGCAGCTTGAGGGCGGAGGCGCCGATCGAGCAGTACTTC. This gives the protein CASSLRAEAPIEQYF.